This is a list of T cell receptor beta chains from one sample in a study of monozygotic twins with inflammatory bowel disease. TCRdb re-called the 5' RACE reads, yielding one record per CDR3 amino acid sequence without DNA. The listing records 210,000 or so distinct CDR3 sequences. The sequencing input was blood. The source of these receptors is a human donor with ulcerative colitis or Crohn's disease, or a healthy co-twin of an affected twin (not recorded which). Both conserved end residues are part of each CDR3.

>TRBJ2-3|TRBV5-1
CASTENGQGAQDTQYF
>TRBJ1-5|TRBV6-5
CASSSGPWGDYYSNQPQHF
>TRBJ2-7|TRBV30
CAWSEGLYEQYF
>TRBJ2-3|TRBV12-3/TRBV12-4
CASEWGTDTQYF
>TRBJ1-2|TRBV10-3
CAISTSGGAGGYTF
>TRBJ2-1|TRBV6-7
CASSYPNRVGTYSYNEQFF
>TRBJ1-2|TRBV7-8
CASSSSTQRNYGYTF
>TRBJ2-3|TRBV7-2
CASSLGNVDSSTDTQYF
>TRBJ2-1|TRBV20-1
CSARGGQYNEQFF
>TRBJ1-6|TRBV12-3/TRBV12-4
CASSLSQYNSPLHF
>TRBJ2-5|TRBV5-1
CASSSSRDRDQETQYF
>TRBJ1-2|TRBV27
CASSPSIEGYYGYTF
>TRBJ2-2|TRBV4-1
CASSQDPGGGTGELFF
>TRBJ2-1|TRBV24-1
CATSDLVSLEQFF
>TRBJ2-2|TRBV25-1
CASSETGGSTGELFF
>TRBJ1-2|TRBV6-5
CASSYSAIGGGYGYTF
>TRBJ2-3|TRBV5-8
CASSTGLAVTTQYF
>TRBJ2-3|TRBV5-1
CASSWERGGGTDTQYF
>TRBJ1-1|TRBV5-1
CASSLPPGGQGNWRTEAFF
>TRBJ1-2|TRBV5-6
CASSLEDRVGGYTF
>TRBJ2-1|TRBV15
CATSRDKGGEQFF
>TRBJ1-6|TRBV10-3
CAIRGQDNSPLHF
>TRBJ2-1|TRBV20-1
CIMWLAGASSYNEQFF
>TRBJ2-7|TRBV7-2
CASSLGALEQYF
>TRBJ2-2|TRBV27
CASSLSLWAANTGELFF
>TRBJ1-1|TRBV14
CASRPRAHTEAFF
>TRBJ1-4|TRBV4-1
CASSPLGLFNEKLFF
>TRBJ2-1|TRBV9
CASTSRRRGGYNEQFF
>TRBJ2-1|TRBV20-1
CSAVRTVTKNEQFF
>TRBJ2-3|TRBV5-1
CASSLEPGTTDTQYF
>TRBJ2-3|TRBV7-2
CASSLWGLDTQYF
>TRBJ1-2|TRBV7-2
CASSLAANYGYTF
>TRBJ1-2|TRBV7-3
CASSSGGAGYTF
>TRBJ2-1|TRBV5-6
CASSSLGTSDNEQFF
>TRBJ2-6|TRBV25-1
CASTNVGAGANVLTF
>TRBJ2-3|TRBV7-2
CASSYVTDTQYF
>TRBJ2-3|TRBV5-1
CASNPSRRSTDTQYF
>TRBJ1-6|TRBV5-1
CASSSGGAHSPLHF
>TRBJ1-3|TRBV4-2
CASSQEDSSGNTIYF